This TCR beta chain was identified during a study of CD8+ T cells in alopecia areata. Findings and limits, study-wide: Higher clonality than in normal scalp was seen in lesional scalp, especially alopecia totalis/universalis.

Turning to this clone: Its antigen is unknown.

This CDR3 has 12 amino acids. Germline-derived CDR1 and CDR2 are PRHDT and FYEKMQ (reference sequence). Trimming pared 5 bases from V and 10 bases from J, leaving 12 bases between. Sequencing used cDNA as its template, made by extracting RNA and reverse transcribing it. Sequenced by immunoSEQ multiplex PCR; TCRdb stores in-frame clones only, minus some. The sample lists some 150,000 clones; 67% were seen once. The source material was CD8+ T cells sorted from blood, sampled at week 0. The V and J genes are TRBV13 and TRBJ2-1, with D possibly matching TRBD2 (5 bases). The sequence derives from a human donor with alopecia areata. The CDR3 nucleotides are TGTGCCAGCAGCCTCCCTAGCAGGGAGCAGTTCTTC. This encodes CASSLPSREQFF.